This T cell receptor (beta chain) was recovered during a study of beta chain features in type 1 diabetes. General study points: Type 1 diabetes patients had fewer VDJ junction insertions and more deletions. Among patients, naive, central memory and Treg TCRB repertoires appeared more similar than among healthy donors.

Expressed TCRB transcripts got sequenced, as all isolated RNA was reverse transcribed. Measured with immunoSEQ multiplex PCR; TCRdb has only the in-frame clones, and not every one. The sample has around 500,000 clones, around 10% seen once. V dropped 5 bases and J dropped 3 bases, with 8 bases sitting between them. Germline V lookup: CDR1 MDHEN, CDR2 SYDVKM. The CDR3 loop spans 12 amino acids. This clone was seen at least ten times. Antigen: not known. This TCR derives from a woman aged 18-30 years in good health. Sequencing input: naive CD4+ T cells from blood. The rearrangement uses TRBV28 and TRBJ2-7; no definite D call. CDR3 loop: CASSRPNYEQYV. The CDR3 DNA sequence: TGTGCCAGCAGTCGACCGAACTACGAGCAGTACGTC.